What follows describes a single TCR beta chain. Its matching antigen is unknown. The CDR3 has 15 residues. V gave up 6 bases and J gave up 1 base, with 15 bases separating them. This sample is part of a study of T cells after yellow fever vaccination. On the study more broadly: Low-cell-number fractions underwent preparation using SMART-Seq v4 Ultra Low Input.

Overall study results and limits: After the booster, about 95% of CD4 and about nine tenths of CD8 primary-response clones were re-detected.

TCRdb processed the 5' RACE reads anew with MiXCR; each CDR3 protein has one entry. The data show fewer than 650,000 distinct CDR3 sequences, with 20% to 25% seen just once and about a sixth held by the top ten. The receptor was derived from a man younger than 30 who received the YFV17D yellow fever vaccine. The rearrangement joins TRBV12-3 or TRBV12-4 to TRBJ1-1; no clear D gene. The starting material was PBMCs, obtained more than 20 days after the first yellow fever vaccination. This chain's CDR3 is CASRRSRQRNTEAFF. DNA of the CDR3: TGTGCCAGCAGACGCAGCCGACAAAGGAACACTGAAGCTTTCTTT.